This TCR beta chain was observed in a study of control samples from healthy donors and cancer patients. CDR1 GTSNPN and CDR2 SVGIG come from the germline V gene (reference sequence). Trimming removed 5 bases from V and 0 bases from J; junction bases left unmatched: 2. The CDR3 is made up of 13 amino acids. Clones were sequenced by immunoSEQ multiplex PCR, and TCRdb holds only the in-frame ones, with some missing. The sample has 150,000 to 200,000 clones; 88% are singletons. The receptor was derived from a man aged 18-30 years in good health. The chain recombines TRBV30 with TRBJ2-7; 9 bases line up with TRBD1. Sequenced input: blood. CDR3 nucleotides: TGTGCCTGGCGGGACAGGGACTCCTACGAGCAGTACTTC. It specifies CAWRDRDSYEQYF.